These 9 T cell receptor beta chains were sequenced from one sample in a study of T cell repertoires in cytomegalovirus infection. MiXCR, run by TCRdb on the reads, gives a single entry per CDR3 protein. The table lists approximately 550,000 distinct CDR3 sequences, approximately 17% of them singletons. Sequenced: CD8+ T cells from PBMCs. The receptors here all came from a human donor in good health (CMV status not recorded). Some clones in this sample may be carry-over from other donors' samples.

This clonotype has at least ten counts. This sequence joins TRBV6-1 and TRBJ2-7; possibly TRBD1 for D (6 bases). The germline gives CDR1 MNHNS, CDR2 SASEGT. The CDR3 has 15 amino acids. Deletions cut 4 bases from V and 1 base from J, with 14 bases between. The CDR3 loop reads CASSASPGESYEQYF. CDR3 nucleotides: TGTGCCAGCAGTGCGTCCCCAGGGGAGTCCTACGAGCAGTACTTC.

At least ten counts were recorded for this clonotype. The genes are TRBV12-5 and TRBJ2-2; D is ambiguous. CDR3 length: 16 residues. CDR1 LGHNT and CDR2 FRNRAP come from the germline V gene. The ends were cut back, 2 bases at V and 1 base at J, with 11 bases in the middle. The CDR3 loop is CASGLLWTGNTGELFF. Written as DNA, the CDR3 is TGTGCTAGTGGTTTGCTCTGGACGGGGAACACCGGGGAGCTGTTTTTT.

This clonotype has ten or more counts. The chain uses TRBV7-3 and TRBJ2-1; 7 nucleotides agree with TRBD2. Unmatched junction bases numbered 7, after V lost 0 bases and J lost 8 bases. The CDR3 consists of 15 residues. Germline values: CDR1 SGHTA, CDR2 FQGTGA. The DNA of the CDR3 is TGTGCCAGCAGCTTAACGGGGGGGATTGTAGATGAGCAGTTCTTC. The encoded protein is CASSLTGGIVDEQFF. The full variable domain, its missing parts supplied by reference TRBV7-3 and TRBJ2-1, is GAGVSQTPSNKVTEKGKYVELRCDPISGHTALYWYRQSLGQGPEFLIYFQGTGAADDSGLPNDRFFAVRPEGSVSTLKIQRTERGDSAVYLCASSLTGGIVDEQFFGPGTRLTVL.

In its sample, this clonotype was seen once. A clone one base away is much larger, so this may be a read error. The chain's CDR3 is CASRGLGQRTDTQYF. In nucleotides, the CDR3 is TGTGCCAGCAGAGGACTGGGACAGCGCACAGATACGCAGTATTTT. The chain has TRBV6-5 and TRBJ2-3; 7 bases are a match to TRBD1. Germline CDR1 MNHEY, CDR2 SVGAGI. V trimming: 6 bases; J trimming: 1 base; junction bases outside the gene matches: 7. There are 15 residues in the CDR3.

This clonotype was seen only a few times. The chain joins TRBV20-1 to TRBJ1-1; D call uncertain. The germline gives CDR1 DFQATT, CDR2 SNEGSKA (reference sequence). V gave up 6 bases and J gave up 4 bases, with 9 bases separating them. This CDR3 has 11 residues. Here the CDR3 reads CSATGGTEAFF. CDR3 DNA sequence: TGCAGTGCCACCGGAGGCACTGAAGCTTTCTTT.

This clonotype has a count of ten or more. The V call is TRBV11-2, the J call TRBJ1-2; 7 bases fit TRBD1. The germline gives CDR1 SGHAT, CDR2 FQNNGV. J lost 2 bases, V lost 2 bases, and 17 bases had no gene match. The CDR3 has 19 residues. CDR3 amino acids: CASSLPKEGAELPNYGYTF. CDR3 DNA: TGTGCCAGCAGCTTACCTAAGGAGGGGGCTGAACTTCCCAACTATGGCTACACCTTC. The whole variable domain, filled in from reference TRBV11-2 and TRBJ1-2, reads EAGVAQSPRYKIIEKRQSVAFWCNPISGHATLYWYQQILGQGPKLLIQFQNNGVVDDSQLPKDRFSAERLKGVDSTLKIQPAKLEDSAVYLCASSLPKEGAELPNYGYTFGSGTRLTVV.

This clonotype was detected a few times. The CDR3: CASIPWRQGATEAFF. CDR3 nucleotides: TGTGCCAGCATCCCCTGGAGACAGGGGGCCACTGAAGCTTTCTTT. The chain links TRBV6-6 to TRBJ1-1, with 10 bases matching TRBD1. The germline V gene has CDR1 MNHNY and CDR2 SVGAGI (reference sequence). This CDR3 comprises 15 residues. V was clipped by 7 bases and J by 4 bases; unmatched bases: 9.

Concerning this clonotype: Being one base from a much bigger clone, this may be a read error. The CDR3 protein is CASNLSGQVEQPQHF. The CDR3 DNA is TGTGCCAGTAACTTATCGGGCCAGGTCGAGCAGCCCCAGCATTTT. The rearrangement links TRBV19 to TRBJ1-5; D not resolved. Germline V gene data show CDR1 as LNHDA and CDR2 as SQIVND (reference sequence). V lost 7 bases, J lost 7 bases, and 20 bases lay in between. The CDR3 loop spans 15 amino acids.

The chain recombines TRBV2 with TRBJ2-1, with 11 bases that match TRBD2. V was clipped by 11 bases and J by 0 bases; unmatched bases: 15. Germline CDR1 reads SNHLY; CDR2 reads FYNNEI. The CDR3 is 18 amino acids. CDR3 sequence reads: CARYPGLADPSSYNEQFF. CDR3 nucleotide sequence: TGTGCCCGCTACCCGGGACTAGCGGACCCGAGCTCCTACAATGAGCAGTTCTTC.